This T cell receptor beta chain was sequenced in a study of cytomegalovirus exposure and HLA in healthy donors. Whole-study results and caveats: Published work reported that the classifier diagnosed cytomegalovirus status with high specificity and sensitivity. Most of the TCR beta V segments (in an earlier analysis) were productive either about 87% or about 30% of the time.

Primers: 60 Vbeta forward and 13 Jbeta reverse. The protocol was immunoSEQ multiplex PCR, while the TCRdb copy is restricted to in-frame clones and leaves out a portion. The listing records 150,000 or so clones. The J segment lost 4 bases and the V segment lost 5 bases, leaving 24 bases of the junction unmatched. Germline loops: CDR1 MNHEY, CDR2 SMNVEV (reference sequence). This CDR3 is 20 amino acids long. About this clone: The target antigen is unknown.

The rearrangement links TRBV27 to TRBJ2-7, with 9 bases lining up with TRBD2. This TCR was recovered from a woman aged 60-75 years in good health and CMV-seronegative. The sample comprised PBMCs. The CDR3 DNA reads TGTGCCAGCAGTCCCACGGGATCGGCTAGCGGGATGATATCCTATTACGAGCAGTACTTC. Its translation: CASSPTGSASGMISYYEQYF.